This T cell receptor (beta chain) was found in a study of cytomegalovirus exposure and HLA in healthy donors. Study overall: The same platform was used for the 110 or so validation repertoires as for the 666 first-cohort repertoires, as reported in a later analysis. The study's findings and limits: Later, an analysis found that TCR clusters from the first cohort tended to co-occur in the 110 or so validation repertoires.

Separation from the approximately 670-subject first cohort characterized the 120-subject validation cohort, to which the donors belonged. Here immunoSEQ multiplex PCR was the method, and the copy in TCRdb shows in-frame clones only, minus some. The top ten clones hold about 1.7% of a sample with 120,000 or so clones, more than 70% of them seen once. As for this clone: Its antigen is not known.

Material for sequencing was PBMCs. The sequence was obtained from a man younger than 35 in good health and CMV-seronegative.

CDR3 bases: TGTGCCAGCAGCCCCTATCGGGGGGGCGCTGAGCAGTACTTC. As protein: CASSPYRGGAEQYF. The chain joins TRBV28 to TRBJ2-7; 8 bases fit TRBD2. Losses at the gene ends were 6 bases for V and 7 bases for J; bases not matched to a gene: 11. Germline CDR1 is MDHEN and CDR2 is SYDVKM. The CDR3 has 14 amino acids.